The clone carrying this T cell receptor beta chain was counted at least ten times. What it binds is unknown. The CDR3 is 13 residues long. The trim removed 9 bases at V and 2 bases at J, leaving 7 bases unmatched. Germline-derived CDR1 and CDR2 are SEHNR and FQNEAQ (reference sequence). Ophthalmopathy donors' eye disease showed moderate-to-severe activity, CAS of at least 3, NOSPECS of at least 4 and duration under 3 months. The record originates from a study of Graves' ophthalmopathy and Graves' hyperthyroidism. Background on the study: At the time of initial diagnosis and before any treatment, peripheral blood was collected.

Using RNA transcripts, the TCR beta CDR3 regions were amplified. First-round RT-PCR used HTBI primers; second-round multiplex PCR followed. TCRdb reprocessed the multiplex PCR reads via MiXCR and lists one record per CDR3 protein. The sample includes almost 750,000 distinct CDR3 sequences, 35% to 50% of them seen just once. Findings and limits, study-wide: Blood was where most expanded thyroid clonotypes above 0.001 frequency also turned up. Its predictions of ophthalmopathy progression gave the model over 65% sensitivity and 72% to 75% specificity.

The sequenced material came from peripheral blood. The TCR was taken from an adult man with Graves' ophthalmopathy. The V gene is TRBV7-9, the J gene TRBJ2-7; 7 bases align to TRBD1. This CDR3 reads CASVIQGTYEQYF. CDR3 in DNA: TGTGCCAGTGTCATACAGGGGACCTACGAGCAGTACTTC.